The 14 T cell receptor beta chains below come from one sample, sequenced in a study of cytomegalovirus exposure and HLA in healthy donors. Researchers ran the PCR with 60 Vbeta and 13 Jbeta primers. Profiled with immunoSEQ multiplex PCR; TCRdb holds only in-frame clones, not every one. The top ten clones hold less than 3% of a sample with about 150,000 clones, around two thirds of them seen once. Sequenced: PBMCs. The receptors were gathered from a middle-aged woman in good health and CMV-seronegative.

The chain employs TRBV15 and TRBJ1-1; D is ambiguous. The CDR3 covers 15 residues. The V end lost 0 bases, the J end lost 11 bases, and 19 bases lay between the germline ends. Germline CDR1 reads LNHNV; CDR2 reads YYDKDF (reference sequence). This CDR3 is CATSRDLVEINRAFF. DNA for the CDR3: TGTGCCACCAGCAGAGATCTAGTGGAGATTAATCGGGCTTTCTTT.

V is TRBV5-1 and J is TRBJ2-1; unclear D gene. Germline CDR1 reads SGHRS; CDR2 reads YFSETQ. The CDR3 is 14 residues long. V was trimmed by 2 bases and J by 5 bases, leaving 11 bases between them. CDR3 sequence (DNA): TGCGCCAGCAGCTTTAATGTGGCCAACAATGAGCAGTTCTTC. It codes for CASSFNVANNEQFF.

This rearrangement joins TRBV18 to TRBJ2-7, with TRBD1 identical over 7 bases. Per the germline V gene, CDR1 is KGHSH and CDR2 is LQKENI. V was clipped by 3 bases and J by 6 bases; unmatched bases: 14. This CDR3 region has 16 residues. The CDR3 reads CASSPLVVQGSAEQYF. In DNA form, the CDR3 reads TGTGCCAGCTCACCGTTAGTGGTACAGGGGTCAGCCGAGCAGTACTTC.

The rearrangement links TRBV30 to TRBJ1-3; D is ambiguous. The CDR3 runs to 13 residues. Trimming took 0 bases from V and 1 from J, leaving 4 bases between them. CDR1 and CDR2 (germline): GTSNPN, SVGIG (reference sequence). CDR3 sequence (DNA): TGTGCCTGGAGTGTTAGTTCTGGAAACACCATATATTTT. This translates into CAWSVSSGNTIYF.

There are a few counts of this clone. The chain combines TRBV7-8 with TRBJ1-1; 9 bases align to TRBD1. The CDR3 loop spans 14 amino acids. V was clipped by 6 bases and J by 1 base; unmatched bases: 3. Germline CDR1 reads SGHVS; CDR2 reads FQNEAQ. The CDR3 reads CASSRDRENTEAFF. CDR3 nucleotides: TGTGCCAGCAGTCGGGACAGGGAGAACACTGAAGCTTTCTTT. Supplemented by reference TRBV7-8 and TRBJ1-1, the full variable domain reads GAGVSQSPRYKVAKRGQDVALRCDPISGHVSLFWYQQALGQGPEFLTYFQNEAQLDKSGLPSDRFFAERPEGSVSTLKIQRTQQEDSAVYLCASSRDRENTEAFFGQGTRLTVV.

This clone was counted only a few times. The chain has TRBV18 and TRBJ1-1; no reliable D call. There are 16 residues in the CDR3. The germline V gene encodes CDR1 KGHSH and CDR2 LQKENI. The V and J ends lost 2 bases and 3 bases respectively, with 16 bases between them. CDR3 region: CASSPLVESRDTEAFF. CDR3 sequence (DNA): TGTGCCAGCTCACCATTGGTGGAGTCGAGGGACACTGAAGCTTTCTTT.

The chain is built from TRBV4-2 and TRBJ2-7; 11 bases are a match to TRBD2. The CDR3 sequence is 14 residues long. V lost 4 bases, J lost 3 bases, and 2 bases stayed unmatched. Looked up from germline, CDR1 is LGHNA and CDR2 is YNFKEQ. CDR3 residues: CASSPTSGDYEQYF. CDR3 DNA: TGTGCCAGCAGCCCGACTAGCGGGGACTACGAGCAGTACTTC.

The genes are TRBV10-3 and TRBJ1-6; D gene ambiguous. The CDR3 runs 14 residues. The germline CDR1 and CDR2 sequences are ENHRY and SYGVKD. The V end was cut by 6 bases, the J end by 5 bases, with 11 bases between. CDR3 residues: CAIRITGDNSPLHF. CDR3 coding DNA: TGTGCCATCAGAATCACCGGAGATAATTCACCCCTCCACTTT.

This rearrangement joins TRBV30 to TRBJ1-2; TRBD1 might be the D (5 bases). Trimming left V 0 bases short and J 0 bases short, with 11 bases between. The CDR3 loop spans 15 amino acids. Germline assignment: CDR1 GTSNPN and CDR2 SVGIG (reference sequence). The CDR3 protein is CAWSVVRGANYGYTF. CDR3 nucleotides: TGTGCCTGGAGTGTCGTCCGGGGGGCTAACTATGGCTACACCTTC. Together with reference TRBV30 and TRBJ1-2, the CDR3 gives the full variable domain: SQTIHQWPATLVQPVGSPLSLECTVEGTSNPNLYWYRQAAGRGLQLLFYSVGIGQISSEVPQNLSASRPQDRQFILSSKKLLLSDSGFYLCAWSVVRGANYGYTFGSGTRLTVV.

The sample holds a few counts of this clone. The chain is built from TRBV5-1 and TRBJ2-3, with 8 bases matching TRBD1. The CDR3 totals 16 residues. The junction had 4 bases not matched to a gene; V was cut back by 0 bases and J by 1 base. CDR1 and CDR2 from the germline V gene are SGHRS and YFSETQ. In DNA, the CDR3 is TGCGCCAGCAGCTTGGTGCAGGGGGCGGGCACAGATACGCAGTATTTT. It specifies CASSLVQGAGTDTQYF.

Comments on this clone: Other DNA sequences in this specimen translate into the identical CDR3. CDR3 residues: CASSLAPDSSYEQYF. The CDR3 coding sequence is TGCGCCAGCAGCTTGGCCCCGGACAGCTCCTACGAGCAGTACTTC. The chain links TRBV5-1 to TRBJ2-7, with D possibly matching TRBD1 (6 bases). The length of the CDR3 is 15 residues. Looked up from germline, CDR1 is SGHRS and CDR2 is YFSETQ. Deletions cut 0 bases from V and 0 bases from J, with 10 bases between.

The V and J genes are TRBV7-9 and TRBJ2-7; TRBD1 aligns across 9 bases. Germline V gene lookup returns CDR1 SEHNR and CDR2 FQNEAQ (reference sequence). Trimming at V came to 2 bases and at J to 5 bases, leaving 7 bases not matched to a gene. This CDR3 has 15 residues. The CDR3 DNA reads TGTGCCAGCAGCTTATCCGGGACAGGGTACCACGAGCAGTACTTC. Protein product: CASSLSGTGYHEQYF.

This rearrangement joins TRBV12-5 to TRBJ1-3; D is unclear. V gave up 1 base and J gave up 5 bases, with 6 bases separating them. CDR3 length equals 13 residues. Germline V gene sequence: CDR1 LGHNT, CDR2 FRNRAP. The CDR3 sequence is CASGLAPRNTIYF. CDR3 nucleotides: TGTGCTAGTGGTTTGGCCCCTAGAAACACCATATATTTT.

V usage is TRBV5-1 and J usage is TRBJ1-5; a possible D gene is TRBD1 (5 bases). Germline-derived CDR1 and CDR2 are SGHRS and YFSETQ. This CDR3 has 16 amino acids. With 0 bases removed from V and 1 base from J, the gap between germline ends came to 11 bases. CDR3 DNA sequence: TGCGCCAGCAGCTTGGACGGGAGGGGAAGCAATCAGCCCCAGCATTTT. It specifies CASSLDGRGSNQPQHF.